The present TCR beta chain was sequenced within a study of T cells expressing NK-cell markers. This CDR3 has 15 residues. CDR1 and CDR2 from the germline V gene are ENHRY and SYGVKD. Reprocessing the 5' RACE reads, TCRdb reports a single entry for every CDR3 protein and omits DNA. The sample totals some 300,000 distinct CDR3 sequences; its top ten clones hold around 0.37%. This chain links TRBV10-3 with TRBJ2-7; TCRdb gives TRBD1 as the D gene, but with no DNA this cannot be confirmed. This TCR was recovered from a man aged 18-30 years in good health. Sequencing used blood T cells: a sorted CD56 or NKG2C T cell subset, CD4+ or CD8+ T cells, or bulk PBMC T cells (not recorded which). The CDR3 protein is CAISEIRDRAYEQYF.